This T cell receptor (beta chain) was sequenced during a study of early T cells in non-severe SARS-CoV-2 infection (dated by TCRdb to about 2021). Background on the whole study: TCR sequencing used bulk RNA from unsorted whole blood, so alpha and beta chains could not be paired.

The study was a case-control design nested within a healthcare worker cohort in London, UK, with weekly nasopharyngeal swab PCR tests and blood sampling. Healthcare workers were enrolled in the week of the UK lockdown, from 23 to 31 March 2020, and were followed every week for up to roughly 16 weeks. Points on this clonotype: Its cognate antigen has yet to be identified. There are no base qualities to consult, and no much larger clone falls within one base.

Receptor amplification or capture employed 5' RACE. Instrument used: NextSeq 500. In the TCR library protocol, unique molecular identifiers were attached to individual cDNA molecules to correct for PCR bias and sequencing error. TCR alpha and beta chains were both sequenced, and the abundances of alpha and beta sequences in each sample were closely correlated with each other. Per the authors' processing: Decombinator V4 was used to annotate TCR sequences for V gene, J gene and CDR3. Expanded TCRs were defined as changing significantly between any two time points under a Poisson model with p below 0.0001. TCR abundances were normalised to the total number of TCRs sequenced in each sample and reported as counts per million. TRAV1-2 paired with TRAJ12, TRAJ20 or TRAJ33 defined MAIT TCRs, while TRAV10 paired with TRAJ18 defined iNKT TCRs. VDJdb, accessed on 1 November 2021, was searched for TCRs annotated for CMV, EBV and SARS-CoV-2, and TCRs annotated for more than one antigen were excluded. TCRdb passed the public sequencing reads through fastp at Q25 and MiXCR, retaining productive beta sequences. Entries that share a CDR3 protein sequence are merged under the most common genes and DNA. TCRdb's processing, not the authors' own work, is the source of the V and J calls. For this sample the table gives about 77,000 distinct CDR3 sequences, of which 16% were detected only once. The top ten clonotypes cover about 2.6% of the sample.

From its cysteine to its phenylalanine, the CDR3 spans 15 amino acids. Of the read, only the CDR3 DNA is kept; its 45 bases are in frame from base 1. Taken from the germline V gene (reference sequence), the CDR1 and CDR2 loops are SGHNT and YYREEE. V is reduced by 4 bases and J by 2 bases, leaving a spacing of 13 bases between them. On the study overall, not on this receptor specifically: VDJdb matching was skewed toward anti-spike CD8 responses and likely underestimated virus-specific expansions by missing private and CD4 specificities.

Sequencing used whole blood. The V and J segments used are TRBV5-4 and TRBJ2-1; the D gene may be TRBD1 or TRBD2, since each aligns over 5 bases. The clonotype originates from an adult who was a healthcare worker with PCR-confirmed SARS-CoV-2 infection or an uninfected control (not recorded which). The bases read TGTGCCAGCAGCCCGAGGGGCGGAACCTACAATGAGCAGTTCTTC. Translated, it gives CASSPRGGTYNEQFF.